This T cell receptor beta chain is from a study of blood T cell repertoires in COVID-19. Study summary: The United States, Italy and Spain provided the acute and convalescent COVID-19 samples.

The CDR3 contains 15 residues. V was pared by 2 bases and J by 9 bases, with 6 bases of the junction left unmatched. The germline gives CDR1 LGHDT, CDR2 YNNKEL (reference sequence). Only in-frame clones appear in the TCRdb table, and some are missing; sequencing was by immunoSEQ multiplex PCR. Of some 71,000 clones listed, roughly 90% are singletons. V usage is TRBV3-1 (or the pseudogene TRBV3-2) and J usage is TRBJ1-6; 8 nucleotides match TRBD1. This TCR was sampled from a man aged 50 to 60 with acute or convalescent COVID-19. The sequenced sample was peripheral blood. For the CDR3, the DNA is TGTGCCAGCAGCCAACAGACAGGGGAGGGTTCACCCCTCCACTTT. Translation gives CASSQQTGEGSPLHF.